Included here is one T cell receptor (beta chain) sequence, with context. The source of the sample is a study of blood T cell repertoires in COVID-19. Study-level background: Samples came from the United States, Italy and Spain, spanning acute and convalescent COVID-19.

Original data processing: From reference gene primer amplification, estimates of nucleated cell counts were derived. TCRdb's copy holds only in-frame clones and misses some; the assay was immunoSEQ multiplex PCR. V, J and clone size are taken as reported in that table, and D and trimming were inferred from the DNA itself. The sample holds about 170,000 clones, over 65% seen once. J was trimmed by 5 bases and V by 4 bases; bases with no gene match: 10. CDR1 and CDR2 (germline): SGHAT, FQNNGV. CDR3 size: 16 residues. Sequenced: PBMCs or T cells enriched from blood (not recorded which). This rearrangement joins TRBV11-2 to TRBJ1-4; 7 bases fit TRBD1. This TCR came from a woman aged 50 to 60 who had recovered from COVID-19. The CDR3 DNA is TGTGCCAGCAGCTGGGGATCCGGACAGGCCAATGAAAAACTGTTTTTT. Translating it yields CASSWGSGQANEKLFF.